The TCR beta chain described here comes from a study of lymphopenia after photon versus proton radiotherapy. General study findings and limits: After the lymphocyte nadir, photon-treated repertoires showed oligoclonal expansion, especially of CD8+ Temra cells.

Sequencing used immunoSEQ multiplex PCR; TCRdb keeps in-frame clones, though not all of them. Of tens of thousands of clones in the sample, over 75% were seen once. The germline CDR1 and CDR2 sequences are SQVTM and ANQGSEA. Trimming took 6 bases from V and 2 from J; bases not matched to a gene: 5. CDR3 length: 13 residues. Only a few counts were recorded for this clone. Its antigen is undetermined. Sequences were derived from peripheral blood, sampled from a patient treated with photon-based radiotherapy. The receptor comes from a man aged 40-55 years with gastric cancer. This sequence joins TRBV29-1 and TRBJ2-7, with TRBD1 identical over 9 bases. CDR3 region: CSVRQGETYEQYF. In DNA, the CDR3 is TGCAGCGTCCGACAGGGGGAGACCTACGAGCAGTACTTC.